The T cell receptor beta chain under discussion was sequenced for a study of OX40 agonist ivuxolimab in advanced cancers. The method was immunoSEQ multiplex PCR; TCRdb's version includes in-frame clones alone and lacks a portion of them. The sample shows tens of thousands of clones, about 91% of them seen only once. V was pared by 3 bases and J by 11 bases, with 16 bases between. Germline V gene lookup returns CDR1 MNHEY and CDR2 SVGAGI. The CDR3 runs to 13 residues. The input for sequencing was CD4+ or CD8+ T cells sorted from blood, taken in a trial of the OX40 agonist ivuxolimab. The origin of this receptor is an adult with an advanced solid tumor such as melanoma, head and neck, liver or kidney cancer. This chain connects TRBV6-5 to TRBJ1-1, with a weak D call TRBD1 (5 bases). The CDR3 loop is CASSYPGNGGAFF. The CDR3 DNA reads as TGTGCCAGCAGTTATCCGGGCAACGGGGGGGCTTTCTTT.